The table lists the clone carrying this T cell receptor beta chain with a few counts. Its antigen is still unknown. Graft tissue was processed to release intraepithelial and lamina propria lymphocytes. The sample is drawn from a study of graft-versus-host responses after intestinal transplantation. Study as a whole: Following induction with anti-thymocyte globulin, all recipients were given tacrolimus and steroids for three to four years. General study results and limits: Some patients had graft-donor T cell macrochimerism, and their allografts showed high graft-versus-host to host-versus-graft clonal ratios. GvH clonotypes were identified within recipient marrow, with a subset emerging first in ileum or blood. Early post-transplant HvG declines were associated with peak circulating GvH clone levels.

Produced via immunoSEQ multiplex PCR; TCRdb's table is partial and in-frame only. Of approximately 12,000 clones in the sample, about three quarters were seen once. V shed 3 bases, J shed 0 bases, and the junction held 4 bases outside the gene matches. CDR1 and CDR2 from the germline V gene are KGHSH and LQKENI. This CDR3 has 15 residues. The genes are TRBV18 and TRBJ1-2; TRBD1 matches 7 bases. Sequences were derived from ileum tissue, sampled less than 150 days after intestinal transplantation. The clonotype comes from a human patient who received an intestinal transplant, so some T cells may come from the graft donor. The CDR3 region has the DNA TGTGCCAGCTCACCCCGGGACAGAGCTAACTATGGCTACACCTTC. Its protein is CASSPRDRANYGYTF.